Listed here are 29 T cell receptor beta chains from one sample, sequenced in a study of cytomegalovirus exposure and HLA in healthy donors. The primer mix had 60 Vbeta and 13 Jbeta primers. Method: immunoSEQ multiplex PCR; TCRdb's copy keeps in-frame clones and lacks some. The sample has hundreds of thousands of clones; around 80% are singletons. Sample: PBMCs. Every receptor here comes from a boy under 18 in good health and CMV-seronegative.

This chain links TRBV10-3 with TRBJ2-3, with 9 bases fitting TRBD2. Trimming took 7 bases from V and 1 from J; bases not matched to a gene: 3. CDR1 is ENHRY and CDR2 is SYGVKD in the germline V gene. The CDR3 spans 14 residues. The CDR3 reads CAIIAGEGTDTQYF. The CDR3 bases are TGTGCCATCATAGCGGGAGAGGGCACAGATACGCAGTATTTT.

A single count supports this clone. This chain connects TRBV5-1 to TRBJ2-3, with 8 bases that match TRBD2. J gave up 3 bases and V 4 bases, and 7 bases lay outside the gene matches. The germline CDR1 and CDR2 sequences are SGHRS and YFSETQ. The CDR3 is 15 amino acids. The CDR3 DNA reads as TGCGCCAGCAGCCTCTTGCCGGGAGGGACAGATACGCAGTATTTT. This gives the protein CASSLLPGGTDTQYF.

The V call is TRBV4-1, the J call TRBJ1-6, with D perhaps TRBD1 (6 bases). The length of the CDR3 is 17 residues. V lost 4 bases and J 1 base, leaving 14 bases between the germline ends. Germline V CDR1 and CDR2: MGHRA, YSYEKL. The CDR3 reads CASSLKAGDSYNSPLHF. In DNA form, the CDR3 reads TGCGCCAGCAGCCTAAAGGCAGGGGATTCCTATAATTCACCCCTCCACTTT.

The chain is built from TRBV6-5 and TRBJ2-1, with TRBD2 identical over 12 bases. The CDR3 is 15 amino acids. V lost 10 bases to trimming and J lost 7 bases; unmatched junction nucleotides: 11. CDR1 and CDR2 (germline): MNHEY, SVGAGI. The CDR3 sequence: CATTSSGRAINEQFF. The CDR3 bases are TGTGCCACCACCTCTAGCGGGAGGGCCATTAATGAGCAGTTCTTC.

This clone has a single count. This sequence joins TRBV9 and TRBJ2-3, with 8 bases fitting TRBD2. Germline CDR1 and CDR2: SGDLS and YYNGEE. This CDR3 region has 16 residues. Trimming removed 3 bases from V and 1 base from J; junction bases left unmatched: 7. In nucleotides, the CDR3 is TGTGCCAGCAGCGAGGGGGTAGCGGGGCGCACAGATACGCAGTATTTT. Protein: CASSEGVAGRTDTQYF.

The chain joins TRBV5-6 to TRBJ2-1, with TRBD2 matching over 15 bases. Germline V gene sequence: CDR1 SGHDT, CDR2 YYEEEE. With V trimmed by 4 bases and J by 7 bases, 3 bases remained unmatched. This CDR3 spans 15 amino acids. The CDR3 sequence is CASSGLAGGKNEQFF. For the CDR3, the DNA is TGTGCCAGCAGCGGACTAGCGGGAGGGAAGAATGAGCAGTTCTTC.

This chain joins TRBV6-6 and TRBJ2-1; D is perhaps TRBD2 (6 bases). The CDR3 has 15 amino acids. Germline CDR1 reads MNHNY; CDR2 reads SVGAGI (reference sequence). V dropped 3 bases and J dropped 3 bases, with 12 bases sitting between them. Written as DNA, the CDR3 is TGTGCCAGCAGTTATTCTAGCGCGGTCTACAATGAGCAGTTCTTC. Residues: CASSYSSAVYNEQFF.

The chain employs TRBV7-2 and TRBJ1-2, with D perhaps TRBD1 (5 bases). The CDR3 runs 15 residues. The V gene lost 1 base and the J gene lost 4 bases, with 13 bases spanning the gap. The V gene's germline CDR1 is SGHTA and CDR2 FQGNSA. The CDR3 sequence is CASSLVAQVGYGYTF. The CDR3 coding sequence is TGTGCCAGCAGCTTAGTCGCACAGGTGGGCTATGGCTACACCTTC.

The chain combines TRBV5-1 with TRBJ2-5; TRBD2 agrees at 9 bases. This CDR3 has 16 residues. CDR1 is SGHRS, CDR2 YFSETQ, per germline. The V segment lost 0 bases and the J segment 2 bases; nucleotides outside the gene matches: 5. In DNA form, the CDR3 reads TGCGCCAGCAGCTTGGTTTCTAGCGGGGAACAAGAGACCCAGTACTTC. Its protein product is CASSLVSSGEQETQYF.

The chain combines TRBV27 with TRBJ1-5; 7 bases are a match to TRBD1. The J segment lost 4 bases and the V segment lost 5 bases, leaving 5 bases of the junction unmatched. This CDR3 region has 14 residues. Germline V lookup: CDR1 MNHEY, CDR2 SMNVEV (reference sequence). The CDR3 sequence: CASSIRQGNQPQHF. Here the CDR3 DNA reads TGTGCCAGCAGTATACGACAGGGTAATCAGCCCCAGCATTTT.

The chain combines TRBV13 with TRBJ2-2, with 7 bases identical to TRBD1. The germline CDR1 and CDR2 sequences are PRHDT and FYEKMQ (reference sequence). With 0 bases clipped from V and 6 bases from J, the junction kept 1 base outside the gene matches. This CDR3 is 14 amino acids long. The CDR3 region has the DNA TGTGCCAGCAGCTTAGGCGACAGGGCCGGGGAGCTGTTTTTT. This encodes CASSLGDRAGELFF.

This clone came up once. This chain uses TRBV30 with TRBJ1-1; D gene ambiguous. The V end lost 0 bases, the J end lost 7 bases, and 6 bases lay between the germline ends. Germline CDR1 reads GTSNPN; CDR2 reads SVGIG (reference sequence). The CDR3 is 11 residues long. The CDR3 protein is CAWSVLFEAFF. The CDR3 DNA reads as TGTGCCTGGAGTGTACTATTTGAAGCTTTCTTT.

V is TRBV30 and J is TRBJ2-3; tentative D call: TRBD2 (7 bases). Trimming took off 2 bases at V and 2 bases at J, with 11 bases between the two ends. The CDR3 totals 14 residues. The germline V gene has CDR1 GTSNPN and CDR2 SVGIG (reference sequence). CDR3 in amino acids: CAWSRGGLTDTQYF. CDR3 DNA sequence: TGTGCCTGGAGTAGGGGGGGCCTCACAGATACGCAGTATTTT.

In DNA form, the CDR3 reads TGTGCAAGTCGCTTTACCCACCGGGACAGGACAGCCTACGAGCAGTACTTC. Its protein is CASRFTHRDRTAYEQYF. The chain has TRBV12-2 and TRBJ2-7; the tabulated D call, TRBD1, remains unverified against the DNA. TRBV12-2 is tagged as a pseudogene. This CDR3 has 17 residues.

The chain has TRBV10-3 and TRBJ1-2; a possible D gene is TRBD1 (5 bases). The CDR3 is 20 residues long. Germline CDR1 reads ENHRY; CDR2 reads SYGVKD. The germline V and J ends were trimmed by 2 bases and 0 bases, with 25 bases remaining between them. The CDR3 DNA reads TGTGCCATCAGTGAGGTGCCGTTTAGGGGTTCAGGCCTAACTAACTATGGCTACACCTTC. Protein product: CAISEVPFRGSGLTNYGYTF.

V usage is TRBV11-3 and J usage is TRBJ2-7, with TRBD2 matching 8 bases. J gave up 2 bases and V 5 bases, and 11 bases lay outside the gene matches. CDR1 is SGHNT and CDR2 is YENEEA in the germline V gene. This CDR3 comprises 16 residues. DNA for the CDR3: TGTGCCAGCAGCCCGGTGGGGCTAGCGGGTACCTACGAGCAGTACTTC. Its translation: CASSPVGLAGTYEQYF.

The chain uses TRBV11-3 and TRBJ1-1; D not certain. Trimming cost V 0 bases and J 6 bases, with 11 bases left between them. Germline CDR1 reads SGHNT; CDR2 reads YENEEA. This CDR3 has 14 residues. As DNA, the CDR3 is TGTGCCAGCAGCTTAGATCGATTTGGCCCTGAAGCTTTCTTT. Its translation: CASSLDRFGPEAFF.

The chain couples TRBV5-1 to TRBJ1-1; maybe TRBD1 (5 bases). The germline V and J ends were trimmed by 6 bases and 2 bases, with 17 bases remaining between them. CDR1 is SGHRS and CDR2 is YFSETQ in the germline V gene. CDR3 length: 15 residues. CDR3 nucleotides: TGCGCCAGCACCCCAGGCGTAGGGGCAAACACTGAAGCTTTCTTT. Its translation is CASTPGVGANTEAFF.

The gene calls are TRBV5-4 and TRBJ2-3; 10 nucleotides agree with TRBD2. The CDR3 totals 15 residues. V lost 4 bases to trimming and J lost 7 bases; unmatched junction nucleotides: 9. The germline gives CDR1 SGHNT, CDR2 YYREEE (reference sequence). The CDR3 nucleotides are TGTGCCAGCAGCAGCCTTAGCGGGGGGATGAATACGCAGTATTTT. It encodes CASSSLSGGMNTQYF.

The chain links TRBV2 to TRBJ1-5; 8 bases align to TRBD1. The V and J ends lost 4 bases and 6 bases, in that order; junction bases with no gene match: 5. Germline V CDR1 and CDR2: SNHLY, FYNNEI. There are 14 residues in the CDR3. DNA for the CDR3: TGTGCCAGCAGTGTGGACAGGGACGCTCAGCCCCAGCATTTT. Its translation: CASSVDRDAQPQHF.

The gene calls are TRBV18 and TRBJ2-7; 7 bases agree with TRBD1. This CDR3 is 13 amino acids long. Germline CDR1 and CDR2: KGHSH and LQKENI. V lost 0 bases to trimming and J lost 6 bases; unmatched junction nucleotides: 2. The CDR3 reads CASSPPSGGEQYF. As DNA, the CDR3 is TGTGCCAGCTCACCACCGTCAGGGGGCGAGCAGTACTTC.

The rearrangement links TRBV30 to TRBJ1-5; TRBD1 matches 8 bases. The CDR3 length is 15 residues. The germline V gene has CDR1 GTSNPN and CDR2 SVGIG (reference sequence). Trimming took 2 bases from V and 4 from J; bases not matched to a gene: 7. The CDR3 loop reads CAWSIGQGANQPQHF. CDR3 in DNA: TGTGCCTGGAGTATCGGGCAGGGGGCAAATCAGCCCCAGCATTTT.

The genes are TRBV5-4 and TRBJ2-1, with D unclear. Per germline, CDR1 SGHNT and CDR2 YYREEE (reference sequence). The CDR3 covers 12 residues. V was trimmed by 4 bases and J by 5 bases, leaving 7 bases between them. The CDR3 coding sequence is TGTGCCAGCAGCGAAACTAACAATGAGCAGTTCTTC. It is translated as CASSETNNEQFF.

The chain joins TRBV28 to TRBJ2-7; 11 nucleotides align to TRBD2. CDR1 and CDR2 (germline): MDHEN, SYDVKM. J lost 3 bases, V lost 3 bases, and 7 bases had no gene match. The CDR3 is made up of 16 amino acids. CDR3 in amino acids: CASSFEGLAVYYEQYF. The CDR3 bases are TGTGCCAGCAGTTTTGAGGGACTAGCGGTGTACTACGAGCAGTACTTC. Complete variable domain (other parts from reference TRBV28 and TRBJ2-7): DVKVTQSSRYLVKRTGEKVFLECVQDMDHENMFWYRQDPGLGLRLIYFSYDVKMKEKGDIPEGYSVSREKKERFSLILESASTNQTSMYLCASSFEGLAVYYEQYFGPGTRLTVT.

The chain combines TRBV30 with TRBJ1-1, with TRBD1 as a possible D gene (6 bases). V lost 2 bases and J 0 bases, leaving 10 bases between the germline ends. Germline V gives CDR1 GTSNPN, CDR2 SVGIG (reference sequence). The CDR3 is 14 residues long. As DNA, the CDR3 is TGTGCCTGGAGTCGAGGACAGCTGAACACTGAAGCTTTCTTT. The encoded protein is CAWSRGQLNTEAFF.

This clone turned up a few times. This chain links TRBV9 with TRBJ2-3; 7 nucleotides line up with TRBD2. There are 15 residues in the CDR3. The germline gives CDR1 SGDLS, CDR2 YYNGEE. The V gene end was trimmed by 1 base and the J gene end by 1 base; junction bases not matched to a gene: 3. The CDR3 DNA reads as TGTGCCAGCAGCGTACCCCGGGGGGGCACAGATACGCAGTATTTT. This codes for CASSVPRGGTDTQYF. Together with reference TRBV9 and TRBJ2-3, the CDR3 gives the full variable domain: DSGVTQTPKHLITATGQRVTLRCSPRSGDLSVYWYQQSLDQGLQFLIQYYNGEERAKGNILERFSAQQFPDLHSELNLSSLELGDSALYFCASSVPRGGTDTQYFGPGTRLTVL.

V gene TRBV11-2 combines with J gene TRBJ2-5; 7 bases line up with TRBD2. There are 15 residues in the CDR3. Germline CDR1 is SGHAT and CDR2 is FQNNGV. V trimming: 5 bases; J trimming: 5 bases; junction bases outside the gene matches: 11. CDR3 in DNA: TGTGCCAGCAGCCGATCCGGACTAGTCCAGGAGACCCAGTACTTC. This translates into CASSRSGLVQETQYF.

V usage is TRBV15 and J usage is TRBJ1-5; D is perhaps TRBD1 (5 bases). The CDR3 runs to 14 residues. V lost 0 bases, J lost 9 bases, and 12 bases lay in between. Per germline, CDR1 LNHNV and CDR2 YYDKDF (reference sequence). The CDR3 coding sequence is TGTGCCACCAGCAGAGATCCTCAGGGAGGGCCCCAGCATTTT. Its translation is CATSRDPQGGPQHF.

On this clone: Other DNA variants within this sample encode the same CDR3. The DNA of the CDR3 is TGTGCCAGCAGCCAAGTGGGGGGACTTCCGTATGGCTACACCTTC. This codes for CASSQVGGLPYGYTF. The chain employs TRBV4-2 and TRBJ1-2; D is possibly TRBD1 (5 bases). The V and J ends lost 1 base and 5 bases respectively, with 14 bases between them. This CDR3 has 15 amino acids. Per the germline V gene, CDR1 is LGHNA and CDR2 is YNFKEQ.